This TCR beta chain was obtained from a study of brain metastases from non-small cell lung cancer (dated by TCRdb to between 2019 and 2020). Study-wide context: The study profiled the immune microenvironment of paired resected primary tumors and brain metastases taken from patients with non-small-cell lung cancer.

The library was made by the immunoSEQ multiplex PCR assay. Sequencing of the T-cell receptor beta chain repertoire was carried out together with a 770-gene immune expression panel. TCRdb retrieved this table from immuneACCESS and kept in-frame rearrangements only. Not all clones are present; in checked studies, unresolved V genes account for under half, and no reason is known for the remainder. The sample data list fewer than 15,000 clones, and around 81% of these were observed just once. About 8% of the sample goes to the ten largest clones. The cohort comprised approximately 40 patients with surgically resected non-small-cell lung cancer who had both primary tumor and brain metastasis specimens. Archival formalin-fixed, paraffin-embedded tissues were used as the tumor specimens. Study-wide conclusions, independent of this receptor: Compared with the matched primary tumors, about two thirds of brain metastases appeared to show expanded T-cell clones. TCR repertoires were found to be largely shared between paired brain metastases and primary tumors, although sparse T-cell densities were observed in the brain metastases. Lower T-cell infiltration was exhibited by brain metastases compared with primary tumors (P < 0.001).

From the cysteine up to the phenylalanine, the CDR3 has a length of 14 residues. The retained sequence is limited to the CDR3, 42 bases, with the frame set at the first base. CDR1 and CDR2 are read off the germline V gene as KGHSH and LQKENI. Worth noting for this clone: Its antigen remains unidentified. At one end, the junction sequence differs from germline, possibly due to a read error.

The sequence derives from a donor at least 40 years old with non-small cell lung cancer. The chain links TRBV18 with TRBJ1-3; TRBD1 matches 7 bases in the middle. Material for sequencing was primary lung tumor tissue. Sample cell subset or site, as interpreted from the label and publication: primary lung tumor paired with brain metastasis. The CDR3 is CANSPGTGVDTIYF. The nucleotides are TGTGCCAACTCACCAGGAACAGGGGTGGACACCATATATTTT.